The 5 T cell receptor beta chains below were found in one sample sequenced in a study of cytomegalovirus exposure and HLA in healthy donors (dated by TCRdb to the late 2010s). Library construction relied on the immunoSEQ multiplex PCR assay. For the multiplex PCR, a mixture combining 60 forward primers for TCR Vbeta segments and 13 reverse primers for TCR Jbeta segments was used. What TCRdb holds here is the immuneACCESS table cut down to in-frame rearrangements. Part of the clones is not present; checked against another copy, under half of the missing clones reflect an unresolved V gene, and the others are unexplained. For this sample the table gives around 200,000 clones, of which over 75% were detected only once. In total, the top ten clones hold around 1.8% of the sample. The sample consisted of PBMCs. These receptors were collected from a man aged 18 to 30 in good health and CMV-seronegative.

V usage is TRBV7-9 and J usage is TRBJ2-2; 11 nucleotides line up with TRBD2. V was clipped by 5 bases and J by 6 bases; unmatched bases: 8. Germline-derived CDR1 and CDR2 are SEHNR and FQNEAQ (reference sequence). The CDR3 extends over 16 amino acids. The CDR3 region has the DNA TGTGCCAGCAGCCCTTTTAGCGGGGGGGCCTCCGGGGAGCTGTTTTTT. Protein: CASSPFSGGASGELFF.

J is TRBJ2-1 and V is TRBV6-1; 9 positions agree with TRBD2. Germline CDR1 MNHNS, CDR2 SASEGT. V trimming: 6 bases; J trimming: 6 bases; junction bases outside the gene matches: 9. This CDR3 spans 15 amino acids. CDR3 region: CASRQTSGYPNEQFF. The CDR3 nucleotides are TGTGCCAGCAGACAAACTAGCGGGTACCCCAATGAGCAGTTCTTC.

The CDR3 sequence is CASSGQTTSYEQYF. CDR3 sequence (DNA): TGTGCCAGCAGTGGACAGACGACCTCCTACGAGCAGTACTTC. This rearrangement joins TRBV27 to TRBJ2-7; a weak D match, TRBD1 (6 bases). Germline V lookup: CDR1 MNHEY, CDR2 SMNVEV (reference sequence). Trimming cost V 5 bases and J 0 bases, with 11 bases left between them. The CDR3 is made up of 14 amino acids.

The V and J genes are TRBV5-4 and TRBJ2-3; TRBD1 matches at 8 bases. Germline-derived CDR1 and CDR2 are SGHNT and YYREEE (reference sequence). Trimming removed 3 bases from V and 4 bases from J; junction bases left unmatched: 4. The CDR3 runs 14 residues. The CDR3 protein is CASSSQTGADTQYF. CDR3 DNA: TGTGCCAGCAGCTCGCAGACAGGGGCAGATACGCAGTATTTT.

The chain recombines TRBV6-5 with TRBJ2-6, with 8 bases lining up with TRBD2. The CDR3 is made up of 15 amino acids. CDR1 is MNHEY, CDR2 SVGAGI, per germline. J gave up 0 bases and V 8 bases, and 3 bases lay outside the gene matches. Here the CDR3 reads CASREGGSGANVLTF. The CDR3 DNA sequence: TGTGCCAGCCGGGAGGGGGGCTCTGGGGCCAACGTCCTGACTTTC.